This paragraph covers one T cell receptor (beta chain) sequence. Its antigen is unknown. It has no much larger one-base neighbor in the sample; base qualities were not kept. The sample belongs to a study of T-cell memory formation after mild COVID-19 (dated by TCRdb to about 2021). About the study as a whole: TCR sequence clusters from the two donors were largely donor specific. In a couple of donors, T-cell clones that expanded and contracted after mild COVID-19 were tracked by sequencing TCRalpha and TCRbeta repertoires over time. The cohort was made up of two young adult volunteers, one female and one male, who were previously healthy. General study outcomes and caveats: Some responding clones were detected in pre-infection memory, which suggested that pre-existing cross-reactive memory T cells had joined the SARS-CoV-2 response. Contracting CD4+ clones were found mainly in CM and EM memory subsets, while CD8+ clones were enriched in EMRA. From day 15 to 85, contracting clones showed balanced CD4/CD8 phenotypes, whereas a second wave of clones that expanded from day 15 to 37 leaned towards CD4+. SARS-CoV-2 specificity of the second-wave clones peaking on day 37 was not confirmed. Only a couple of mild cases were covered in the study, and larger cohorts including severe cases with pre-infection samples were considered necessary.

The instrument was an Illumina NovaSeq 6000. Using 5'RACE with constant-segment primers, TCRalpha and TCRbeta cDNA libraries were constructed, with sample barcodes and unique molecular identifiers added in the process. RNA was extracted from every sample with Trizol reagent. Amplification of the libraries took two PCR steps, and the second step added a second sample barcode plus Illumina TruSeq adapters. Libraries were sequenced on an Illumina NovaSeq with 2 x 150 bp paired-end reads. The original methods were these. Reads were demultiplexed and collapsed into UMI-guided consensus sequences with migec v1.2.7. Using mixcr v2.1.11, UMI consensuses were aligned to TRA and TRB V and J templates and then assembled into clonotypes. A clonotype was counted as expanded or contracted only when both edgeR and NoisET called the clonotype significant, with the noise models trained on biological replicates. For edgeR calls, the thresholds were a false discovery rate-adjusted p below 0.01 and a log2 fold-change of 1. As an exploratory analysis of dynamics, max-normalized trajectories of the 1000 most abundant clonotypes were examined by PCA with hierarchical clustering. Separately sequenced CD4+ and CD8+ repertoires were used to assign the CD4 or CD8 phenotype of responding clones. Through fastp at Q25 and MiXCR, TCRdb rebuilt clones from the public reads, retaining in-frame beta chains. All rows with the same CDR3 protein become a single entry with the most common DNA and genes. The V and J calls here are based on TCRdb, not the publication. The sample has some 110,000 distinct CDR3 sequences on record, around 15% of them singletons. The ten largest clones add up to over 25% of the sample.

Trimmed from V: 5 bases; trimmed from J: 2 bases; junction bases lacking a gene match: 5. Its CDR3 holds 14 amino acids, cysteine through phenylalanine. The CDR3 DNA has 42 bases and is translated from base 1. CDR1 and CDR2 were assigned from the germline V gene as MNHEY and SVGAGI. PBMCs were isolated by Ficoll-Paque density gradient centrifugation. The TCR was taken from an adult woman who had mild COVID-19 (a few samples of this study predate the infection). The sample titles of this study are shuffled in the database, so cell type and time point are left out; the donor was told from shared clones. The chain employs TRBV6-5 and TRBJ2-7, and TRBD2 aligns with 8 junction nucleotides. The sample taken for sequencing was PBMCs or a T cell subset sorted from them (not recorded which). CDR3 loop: CASSRRGGPYEQYF. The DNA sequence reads TGTGCCAGCAGTAGACGGGGGGGACCCTACGAGCAGTACTTC.